The 10 T cell receptor beta chains given below trace back to one sample, sequenced in a study of lymphopenia after photon versus proton radiotherapy. Only in-frame clones appear in the TCRdb table, and some are missing; sequencing was by immunoSEQ multiplex PCR. The sample lists around 150,000 clones, about 85% occurring once. The source was peripheral blood, collected from a patient treated with photon-based radiotherapy. These receptors all come from a man aged 50-59 years with gastric cancer.

J is TRBJ2-2 and V is TRBV5-1; D unresolved. Trimming cost V 1 base and J 1 base, with 11 bases left between them. The CDR3 sequence is 16 residues long. Germline assignment: CDR1 SGHRS and CDR2 YFSETQ. The CDR3 region has the DNA TGCGCCAGCAGCTTGAACGGGCATCAGAACACCGGGGAGCTGTTTTTT. The encoded protein is CASSLNGHQNTGELFF. The full variable domain, completed using reference TRBV5-1 and TRBJ2-2, is KAGVTQTPRYLIKTRGQQVTLSCSPISGHRSVSWYQQTPGQGLQFLFEYFSETQRNKGNFPGRFSGRQFSNSRSEMNVSTLELGDSALYLCASSLNGHQNTGELFFGEGSRLTVL.

The J gene is TRBJ2-1, the V gene TRBV5-1; the match to TRBD2 covers 8 bases. The CDR3 is 16 residues long. The ends lost 4 bases at V and 2 bases at J; junction bases unmatched: 8. Germline CDR1 reads SGHRS; CDR2 reads YFSETQ. The CDR3 nucleotides read TGCGCCAGCAGCCTGGGAACTAGCGGAGCCTACAATGAGCAGTTCTTC. Translated, it gives CASSLGTSGAYNEQFF.

The rearrangement links TRBV7-3 to TRBJ2-1, with 7 nucleotides matching TRBD2. This CDR3 has 15 residues. The trim removed 5 bases at V and 6 bases at J, leaving 10 bases unmatched. The V gene's germline CDR1 is SGHTA and CDR2 FQGTGA. CDR3 DNA: TGTGCCAGCAGCCCACCGGGACTAAGAAGCAATGAGCAGTTCTTC. It specifies CASSPPGLRSNEQFF.

V usage is TRBV6-1 and J usage is TRBJ1-2; tentative D call: TRBD1 (5 bases). V was trimmed by 4 bases and J by 7 bases, leaving 19 bases between them. Germline V gene lookup returns CDR1 MNHNS and CDR2 SASEGT. There are 15 residues in the CDR3. This chain's CDR3 is CASSVLDSSLGGYTF. CDR3 DNA: TGTGCCAGCAGTGTCCTCGACAGTAGCCTTGGTGGCTACACCTTC.

This clone is termed medium-sized (0.01 to 0.1%). This rearrangement joins TRBV7-9 to TRBJ1-5; D possibly corresponds to TRBD1 (5 bases). CDR3 size: 13 residues. CDR1 and CDR2 (germline): SEHNR, FQNEAQ (reference sequence). Trimming took 4 bases from V and 6 from J, leaving 10 bases between them. The CDR3 here is CASSSGTGQPQHF. The CDR3 DNA is TGTGCCAGCAGCTCCGGGACCGGTCAGCCCCAGCATTTT. Combining the CDR3 with reference TRBV7-9 and TRBJ1-5 gives the whole variable domain DTGVSQNPRHKITKRGQNVTFRCDPISEHNRLYWYRQTLGQGPEFLTYFQNEAQLEKSRLLSDRFSAERPKGSFSTLEIQRTEQGDSAMYLCASSSGTGQPQHFGDGTRLSIL.

V and J are TRBV6-1 and TRBJ2-7, with TRBD2 identical over 13 bases. V lost 5 bases to trimming and J lost 4 bases; unmatched junction nucleotides: 5. The CDR3 has 15 amino acids. Germline V gene data show CDR1 as MNHNS and CDR2 as SASEGT. The CDR3 DNA sequence: TGTGCCAGCAGTCAACGGACTAGCGGGAGTTACGAGCAGTACTTC. Its translation is CASSQRTSGSYEQYF.

V is TRBV9 and J is TRBJ2-1; TRBD1 is a possible D gene (8 bases). There are 14 residues in the CDR3. Looked up from germline, CDR1 is SGDLS and CDR2 is YYNGEE. V shed 4 bases and J shed 6 bases, with 14 bases lying between them. The DNA of the CDR3 is TGTGCCAGCAGCCCACAGGGGGGGGCCAATGAGCAGTTCTTC. The encoded protein is CASSPQGGANEQFF.

This chain uses TRBV27 with TRBJ2-2; D possibly corresponds to TRBD1 (6 bases). Germline V lookup: CDR1 MNHEY, CDR2 SMNVEV (reference sequence). This CDR3 has 15 amino acids. The V end lost 8 bases, the J end lost 2 bases, and 15 bases lay between the germline ends. The CDR3 loop reads CASGVQGVNTGELFF. Here the CDR3 DNA reads TGTGCCAGCGGGGTACAGGGCGTTAACACCGGGGAGCTGTTTTTT.

The V call is TRBV7-8, the J call TRBJ1-1, with a possible D match to TRBD1 (5 bases). The V gene lost 4 bases and the J gene lost 3 bases, with 12 bases spanning the gap. CDR1 and CDR2 from the germline V gene are SGHVS and FQNEAQ. This CDR3 comprises 14 residues. The CDR3 bases are TGTGCCAGCAGCTACGCGAAGGGGTACACTGAAGCTTTCTTT. Its protein product is CASSYAKGYTEAFF.

The chain is built from TRBV19 and TRBJ2-1; D remains ambiguous. Germline CDR1 reads LNHDA; CDR2 reads SQIVND (reference sequence). V was clipped by 1 base and J by 0 bases, with 13 bases between them. CDR3 length: 17 amino acids. CDR3 loop: CASSIAPTRSSYNEQFF. The DNA of the CDR3 is TGTGCCAGTAGTATAGCCCCCACAAGGAGCTCCTACAATGAGCAGTTCTTC.